This TCR beta chain was sequenced during a study of T cells in Graves' hyperthyroidism and ophthalmopathy. Exclusions: uncontrolled infection, other autoimmune disease, pregnancy, lactation. Looked up from germline, CDR1 is SGHRS and CDR2 is YFSETQ. The CDR3 loop spans 15 amino acids. The ends were cut back, 0 bases at V and 6 bases at J, with 12 bases in the middle. RNA transcripts served as the template for amplifying TCR beta CDR3 regions. First-round RT-PCR of the TCR CDR3 relied on the HTBI primer set. One entry per CDR3 protein results from TCRdb running MiXCR on the multiplex PCR reads. The table shows more than 350,000 distinct CDR3 sequences, with about 15% occurring only once. This clonotype occurred a few times.

The gene calls are TRBV5-1 and TRBJ2-2; possible D gene TRBD2, 6 bases. The receptor comes from a woman under 40 with Graves' hyperthyroidism. Specimen: blood. The CDR3: CASSLALWGAGELFF. The CDR3 DNA sequence: TGCGCCAGCAGCTTGGCTCTTTGGGGGGCCGGGGAGCTGTTTTTT.